These 32 T cell receptor beta chains were sequenced from one sample in a study of radiation and T cells in renal cell carcinoma. Specified treatment: treatment-naive control, cytoreductive nephrectomy. Data came from immunoSEQ multiplex PCR; TCRdb stores just in-frame clones and leaves some out. The table records 10,000 to 12,000 clones, 50% to 60% of them present only once. This material consisted of tumor tissue, taken from a patient whose treatment was nephrectomy without radiotherapy. All receptors come from a man aged 40-49 years with renal cell carcinoma.

The rearrangement links TRBV2 to TRBJ2-7, with 10 nucleotides matching TRBD1. V lost 7 bases and J lost 7; bases outside the gene matches: 13. The CDR3 sequence is 15 residues long. Per the germline V gene, CDR1 is SNHLY and CDR2 is FYNNEI. In nucleotides, the CDR3 is TGTGCCAGCACCCTCTCGAGACAGGGGGCTCGAGAGCAGTACTTC. As protein: CASTLSRQGAREQYF.

This chain joins TRBV9 and TRBJ1-4, with D maybe TRBD1 (5 bases). Per the germline V gene, CDR1 is SGDLS and CDR2 is YYNGEE. V lost 0 bases, J lost 3 bases, and 12 bases lay in between. The CDR3 is made up of 16 amino acids. Here the CDR3 reads CASSVGSGLSNEKLFF. The CDR3 coding sequence is TGTGCCAGCAGCGTAGGTTCGGGGCTTTCTAATGAAAAACTGTTTTTT.

This clone was seen just once. The chain links TRBV19 to TRBJ1-5, with D perhaps matching TRBD1 (6 bases). V was clipped by 7 bases and J by 5 bases, with 18 bases between them. The CDR3 loop spans 15 amino acids. Per the germline V gene, CDR1 is LNHDA and CDR2 is SQIVND (reference sequence). CDR3 bases: TGTGCCAGTATGGGGATAGACAGGCCCGATCAGCCCCAGCATTTT. Translating it yields CASMGIDRPDQPQHF.

The chain links TRBV7-2 to TRBJ1-1; TRBD1 matches at 9 bases. The V segment lost 5 bases and the J segment 4 bases; nucleotides outside the gene matches: 5. The germline CDR1 and CDR2 sequences are SGHTA and FQGNSA. The CDR3 runs to 14 residues. CDR3 residues: CASSRDRVATEAFF. Here the CDR3 DNA reads TGTGCCAGCAGCCGGGACAGGGTGGCCACTGAAGCTTTCTTT.

The chain carries TRBV7-2 and TRBJ1-1; TRBD1 is a possible D gene (6 bases). Germline V gene sequence: CDR1 SGHTA, CDR2 FQGNSA. CDR3 size: 15 residues. Trimming cost V 6 bases and J 1 base, with 15 bases left between them. The CDR3 loop is CASRHKGGTNTEAFF. For the CDR3, the DNA is TGTGCCAGCAGACACAAGGGGGGCACGAACACTGAAGCTTTCTTT.

A single count supports this clone. V is TRBV27 and J is TRBJ1-5, with TRBD1 matching 9 bases. The CDR3 has 13 residues. The germline V gene encodes CDR1 MNHEY and CDR2 SMNVEV (reference sequence). J gave up 7 bases and V 6 bases, and 4 bases lay outside the gene matches. CDR3 nucleotides: TGTGCCAGCAGGGGACAGGGAGTACAGCCCCAGCATTTT. Protein sequence: CASRGQGVQPQHF.

The chain employs TRBV6-5 and TRBJ2-5, with D possibly being TRBD2 (5 bases). This CDR3 comprises 14 residues. Trimming cost V 8 bases and J 0 bases, with 13 bases left between them. Germline lookup yields CDR1 MNHEY and CDR2 SVGAGI. CDR3 protein: CASPAPDYQETQYF. The CDR3 DNA follows: TGTGCCAGCCCTGCGCCGGACTACCAAGAGACCCAGTACTTC.

V gene TRBV7-8 combines with J gene TRBJ2-7; TRBD1 is a possible D gene (5 bases). The V and J ends lost 0 bases and 6 bases respectively, with 6 bases between them. Germline CDR1 is SGHVS and CDR2 is FQNEAQ. CDR3 size: 12 residues. CDR3 nucleotides: TGTGCCAGCAGCTTAGCCCAGGGCGAGCAGTACGTC. It translates to CASSLAQGEQYV.

V usage is TRBV28 and J usage is TRBJ1-5; TRBD1 is a possible D gene (5 bases). Germline CDR1 reads MDHEN; CDR2 reads SYDVKM. This CDR3 is built from 15 residues. V shed 4 bases and J shed 7 bases, with 17 bases lying between them. The CDR3 region has the DNA TGTGCCAGCAGTTCATCCGGGCAGGGTGGGCAGCCCCAGCATTTT. Amino acid sequence: CASSSSGQGGQPQHF.

The J gene is TRBJ1-4, the V gene TRBV30, with unresolved D. The V gene lost 2 bases and the J gene lost 15 bases, with 19 bases spanning the gap. CDR1 is GTSNPN and CDR2 is SVGIG in the germline V gene (reference sequence). The CDR3 sequence is 13 residues long. The chain's CDR3 is CAWSTPPFNQLFF. The DNA for the CDR3 is TGTGCCTGGAGTACCCCCCCGTTCAATCAATTGTTTTTT.

There are a few counts of this clone. This chain connects TRBV6-6 to TRBJ1-4; D not certain. The CDR3 spans 14 residues. CDR1 and CDR2 from the germline V gene are MNHNY and SVGAGI (reference sequence). V lost 4 bases to trimming and J lost 7 bases, with 13 bases between them. The CDR3 is CASSSPDWGEKLFF. CDR3 nucleotide sequence: TGTGCCAGCAGTTCTCCGGACTGGGGTGAAAAACTGTTTTTT.

V gene TRBV7-2 combines with J gene TRBJ1-2; TRBD1 aligns across 9 bases. The germline V gene has CDR1 SGHTA and CDR2 FQGNSA. The CDR3 is 14 amino acids. J was trimmed by 3 bases and V by 3 bases; bases with no gene match: 2. The CDR3 sequence: CASSFGQGYYGYTF. The CDR3 DNA is TGTGCCAGCAGCTTCGGACAGGGGTACTATGGCTACACCTTC.

The CDR3 bases are TGTGCCAGCAGCCAAAAGGGGGAGTTCGGAAACACCATATATTTT. Amino acid sequence: CASSQKGEFGNTIYF. This chain uses TRBV4-2 with TRBJ1-3; possibly TRBD1 for D (6 bases). CDR3 length equals 15 residues. In germline, CDR1 is LGHNA, CDR2 YNFKEQ. V lost 2 bases, J lost 4 bases, and 12 bases lay in between.

V usage is TRBV18 and J usage is TRBJ1-1; 7 bases align to TRBD1. This CDR3 region has 14 residues. CDR1 and CDR2 from the germline V gene are KGHSH and LQKENI. The V segment lost 3 bases and the J segment 5 bases; nucleotides outside the gene matches: 6. The CDR3 loop reads CASSPNSQGTEAFF. CDR3 in DNA: TGTGCCAGCTCACCGAACTCACAGGGGACTGAAGCTTTCTTT. The variable domain in full, with the rest retrieved from reference TRBV18 and TRBJ1-1, is NAGVMQNPRHLVRRRGQEARLRCSPMKGHSHVYWYRQLPEEGLKFMVYLQKENIIDESGMPKERFSAEFPKEGPSILRIQQVVRGDSAAYFCASSPNSQGTEAFFGQGTRLTVV.

The rearrangement links TRBV5-1 to TRBJ2-7; D possibly matches TRBD1 or TRBD2 (5 bases each). The CDR3 has 14 residues. V lost 0 bases and J 5 bases, leaving 12 bases between the germline ends. Per the germline V gene, CDR1 is SGHRS and CDR2 is YFSETQ. DNA of the CDR3: TGCGCCAGCAGCTTGGAAGGGACGAACGACGAGCAGTACGTC. Amino acid sequence: CASSLEGTNDEQYV.

The chain combines TRBV4-1 with TRBJ1-5; D is unclear. Germline CDR1 MGHRA, CDR2 YSYEKL. This CDR3 is built from 13 residues. V was shortened by 2 bases and J by 7 bases, with 9 bases between the two germline ends. CDR3 loop: CASSQSIGQPQHF. For the CDR3, the DNA is TGCGCCAGCAGCCAATCCATCGGACAGCCCCAGCATTTT.

The rearrangement uses TRBV19 and TRBJ2-5, with 7 bases matching TRBD2. The CDR3 sequence is 14 residues long. V trimming: 3 bases; J trimming: 3 bases; junction bases outside the gene matches: 4. Germline CDR1 and CDR2: LNHDA and SQIVND (reference sequence). CDR3 in DNA: TGTGCCAGTAGTATGTGGCTAGCGGAAGAGACCCAGTACTTC. It is translated as CASSMWLAEETQYF.

The chain uses TRBV4-3 and TRBJ2-7; D remains ambiguous. Germline V gives CDR1 LGHNA, CDR2 YSLEER. The V gene lost 4 bases and the J gene lost 2 bases, with 9 bases spanning the gap. The CDR3 runs 13 residues. CDR3 sequence: CASSPGPAYEQYF. The CDR3 bases are TGCGCCAGCAGCCCTGGACCGGCCTACGAGCAGTACTTC.

The chain joins TRBV9 to TRBJ2-1; possible D gene TRBD1, 6 bases. CDR1 SGDLS and CDR2 YYNGEE come from the germline V gene. The CDR3 spans 14 residues. V dropped 3 bases and J dropped 3 bases, with 10 bases sitting between them. CDR3 DNA: TGTGCCAGCAGCGAAACAGGGCGCTACAATGAGCAGTTCTTC. Its translation is CASSETGRYNEQFF.

This rearrangement joins TRBV6-5 to TRBJ2-1, with D unresolved. Trimming pared 5 bases from V and 6 bases from J, leaving 11 bases between. This CDR3 has 13 residues. Germline CDR1 is MNHEY and CDR2 is SVGAGI. In DNA form, the CDR3 reads TGTGCCAGCAGTCAAGGGCCGTCCAATGAGCAGTTCTTC. Its protein product is CASSQGPSNEQFF.

The chain carries TRBV6-1 and TRBJ2-7, with 10 bases fitting TRBD2. The ends lost 5 bases at V and 7 bases at J; junction bases unmatched: 11. This CDR3 has 15 amino acids. Germline CDR1 and CDR2: MNHNS and SASEGT. CDR3 protein: CASSSSGSLGMEQYV. The CDR3 bases are TGTGCCAGCAGTTCTAGCGGGAGTCTCGGGATGGAGCAGTACGTC.

This clone was found a few times. The CDR3 bases are TGTGCCAGCAGCTTAGGTCTAGCGGGAGAGAGCGACAATGAGCAGTTCTTC. Translation gives CASSLGLAGESDNEQFF. The J gene is TRBJ2-1, the V gene TRBV7-9, with 10 nucleotides matching TRBD2. CDR1 is SEHNR, CDR2 FQNEAQ, per germline (reference sequence). The CDR3 has 17 residues. The V segment lost 1 base and the J segment 5 bases; nucleotides outside the gene matches: 8.

The genes are TRBV6-6 and TRBJ2-7; TRBD1 matches 11 bases. CDR1 is MNHNY and CDR2 is SVGAGI in the germline V gene (reference sequence). With V trimmed by 2 bases and J by 7 bases, 10 bases remained unmatched. The CDR3 length is 16 residues. For the CDR3, the DNA is TGTGCCAGCAGTTACGATCGGACAGGGGGCTCGGGGGAGCAGTACGTC. Residues: CASSYDRTGGSGEQYV.

The chain couples TRBV6-6 to TRBJ1-3; D gene uncertain. The CDR3 runs to 13 residues. V was pared by 6 bases and J by 0 bases, with 6 bases between. CDR1 is MNHNY, CDR2 SVGAGI, per germline (reference sequence). The CDR3 nucleotides read TGTGCCAGCAGCCCACTCTCTGGAAACACCATATATTTT. It encodes CASSPLSGNTIYF.

The rearrangement uses TRBV4-1 and TRBJ1-5, with a possible D match to TRBD1 (5 bases). The germline V and J ends were trimmed by 0 bases and 3 bases, with 9 bases remaining between them. The CDR3 length is 15 residues. Germline V CDR1 and CDR2: MGHRA, YSYEKL. CDR3 residues: CASSQEGQSNQPQHF. In DNA form, the CDR3 reads TGCGCCAGCAGCCAAGAGGGGCAGTCCAATCAGCCCCAGCATTTT.

This clone was observed a handful of times. This chain uses TRBV7-3 with TRBJ2-1; TRBD2 matches 9 bases. V gave up 2 bases and J gave up 7 bases; unmatched junction bases: 6. Germline CDR1 SGHTA, CDR2 FQGTGA. CDR3 length: 15 amino acids. The CDR3 is CASSLLAGPPNEQFF. The DNA of the CDR3 is TGTGCCAGCAGCTTACTAGCGGGACCCCCTAATGAGCAGTTCTTC.

The chain joins TRBV6-1 to TRBJ2-7; D is uncertain. Germline assignment: CDR1 MNHNS and CDR2 SASEGT. V shed 2 bases and J shed 8 bases, with 7 bases lying between them. The CDR3 loop spans 11 amino acids. Here the CDR3 DNA reads TGTGCCAGCAGTGAAAACAGACAGCAGTACGTC. This codes for CASSENRQQYV.

In its sample, this clone ranks as medium-sized (0.01 to 0.1%). The rearrangement uses TRBV19 and TRBJ1-3; TRBD1 matches 9 bases. This CDR3 is built from 16 residues. Germline V gene lookup returns CDR1 LNHDA and CDR2 SQIVND (reference sequence). With 3 bases clipped from V and 6 bases from J, the junction kept 9 bases outside the gene matches. The CDR3 sequence is CASSMSDGQGPNTIYF. The CDR3 DNA reads as TGTGCCAGTAGTATGAGCGACGGACAGGGGCCAAACACCATATATTTT.

The V gene is TRBV5-1, the J gene TRBJ1-2; D gene uncertain. CDR1 is SGHRS and CDR2 is YFSETQ in the germline V gene. The germline V and J ends were trimmed by 0 bases and 1 base, with 4 bases remaining between them. The CDR3 has 13 amino acids. The CDR3 DNA reads as TGCGCCAGCAGCTTGGGAGATAACTATGGCTACACCTTC. It encodes CASSLGDNYGYTF.

This clone was detected a few times. The same CDR3 can be traced to other DNA sequences in this sample. The gene calls are TRBV6-4 and TRBJ2-2, with 7 bases that match TRBD2. In germline, CDR1 is MRHNA, CDR2 SNTAGT. The CDR3 runs to 14 residues. The J segment lost 3 bases and the V segment lost 2 bases, leaving 0 bases of the junction unmatched. The CDR3 here is CASSDSGDTGELFF. For the CDR3, the DNA is TGTGCCAGCAGTGACAGCGGGGACACCGGGGAGCTGTTTTTT.

This clone has only a few counts. The CDR3 here is CASSLYGGDYGYTF. In DNA, the CDR3 is TGTGCCAGCAGCTTGTACGGGGGTGATTACGGCTACACCTTC. The gene calls are TRBV5-5 and TRBJ1-2; perhaps TRBD1 as D (5 bases). The germline gives CDR1 SGHKS, CDR2 YYEKEE (reference sequence). There are 14 residues in the CDR3. V was pared by 1 base and J by 8 bases, with 15 bases between.

By sample share, this clone is medium-sized (0.01 to 0.1%). V and J are TRBV28 and TRBJ2-7, with D possibly being TRBD1 (5 bases). Trimming took off 5 bases at V and 6 bases at J, with 11 bases between the two ends. The CDR3 sequence is 12 residues long. CDR1 and CDR2 (germline): MDHEN, SYDVKM. CDR3 loop: CASSVGAREQYF. The CDR3 region has the DNA TGTGCCAGCAGTGTAGGGGCCCGCGAGCAGTACTTC.